Below, 21 T cell receptor beta chains from the same sample are listed, as sequenced in a study of blood T cell repertoires in COVID-19. The table came from immunoSEQ multiplex PCR; TCRdb's copy has only in-frame clones and leaves some out. The sample yields some 40,000 clones, approximately 91% seen once. The source material was peripheral blood. The receptors stem from a woman in her twenties or thirties in a cohort sampled during active COVID-19.

The J gene is TRBJ2-4, the V gene TRBV5-6; TRBD1 matches at 7 bases. There are 13 residues in the CDR3. The J segment lost 5 bases and the V segment lost 2 bases, leaving 1 base of the junction unmatched. Looked up from germline, CDR1 is SGHDT and CDR2 is YYEEEE. CDR3 region: CASSFGTENIQYF. CDR3 nucleotides: TGTGCCAGCAGCTTTGGGACAGAAAACATTCAGTACTTC.

The V call is TRBV28, the J call TRBJ2-1; D is perhaps TRBD2 (6 bases). Germline CDR1 is MDHEN and CDR2 is SYDVKM. V was clipped by 3 bases and J by 7 bases, with 16 bases between them. The CDR3 has 15 residues. The CDR3 protein is CASSLTAGFRNEQFF. The CDR3 DNA is TGTGCCAGCAGTTTGACAGCGGGCTTCCGTAATGAGCAGTTCTTC.

This chain uses TRBV3-1 (or the pseudogene TRBV3-2) with TRBJ1-6, with D perhaps matching TRBD1 (5 bases). Germline V gene sequence: CDR1 LGHDT, CDR2 YNNKEL (reference sequence). V lost 1 base, J lost 7 bases, and 11 bases lay in between. CDR3 length equals 15 residues. CDR3 nucleotides: TGTGCCAGCAGCCAAGTTGACAGTAACAATTCACCCCTCCACTTT. Its translation is CASSQVDSNNSPLHF.

This chain connects TRBV2 to TRBJ2-7, with TRBD1 identical over 9 bases. The CDR3 sequence is 14 residues long. Germline V gene lookup returns CDR1 SNHLY and CDR2 FYNNEI. Losses at the gene ends were 8 bases for V and 1 base for J; bases not matched to a gene: 6. CDR3 region: CASLGQGRSYEQYF. CDR3 nucleotides: TGTGCCAGCTTGGGACAGGGTCGGTCCTACGAGCAGTACTTC. The full variable domain, rest sourced from reference TRBV2 and TRBJ2-7, is EPEVTQTPSHQVTQMGQEVILRCVPISNHLYFYWYRQILGQKVEFLVSFYNNEISEKSEIFDDQFSVERPDGSNFTLKIRSTKLEDSAMYFCASLGQGRSYEQYFGPGTRLTVT.

The rearrangement uses TRBV7-9 and TRBJ2-6; tentative D call: TRBD2 (6 bases). V lost 5 bases to trimming and J lost 1 base, with 15 bases between them. The CDR3 is 17 residues long. Germline lookup yields CDR1 SEHNR and CDR2 FQNEAQ (reference sequence). The CDR3 nucleotides read TGTGCCAGCAGCCTCGCTAGGGGACTTTCTGGGGCCAACGTCCTGACTTTC. Its protein is CASSLARGLSGANVLTF.

This clone has only one observation. This chain connects TRBV7-8 to TRBJ1-2, with 7 nucleotides matching TRBD1. From germline, CDR1 is SGHVS and CDR2 FQNEAQ. The CDR3 sequence is 14 residues long. The V and J ends lost 1 base and 6 bases, in that order; junction bases with no gene match: 5. As DNA, the CDR3 is TGTGCCAGCAGCTTAGGAAGCCAGGGGGATGGCTACACCTTC. Its translation is CASSLGSQGDGYTF.

This clone appeared once. The rearrangement links TRBV3-1 (or the pseudogene TRBV3-2) to TRBJ2-1; D might be TRBD2 (6 bases). CDR3 size: 16 residues. From germline, CDR1 is LGHDT and CDR2 YNNKEL (reference sequence). Trimming took off 0 bases at V and 0 bases at J, with 9 bases between the two ends. This CDR3 reads CASSQEAGTSYNEQFF. Written as DNA, the CDR3 is TGTGCCAGCAGCCAAGAGGCGGGAACCTCCTACAATGAGCAGTTCTTC.

The chain uses TRBV11-2 and TRBJ2-1; 10 positions agree with TRBD2. Germline trimming cut 5 bases from V and 7 bases from J; bases unmatched to any gene: 11. Germline V CDR1 and CDR2: SGHAT, FQNNGV. This CDR3 is built from 16 residues. CDR3 in DNA: TGTGCCAGCAGCGTGAGGCTAGCGGGAGTCAGGAATGAGCAGTTCTTC. It is translated as CASSVRLAGVRNEQFF. Together with reference TRBV11-2 and TRBJ2-1, the CDR3 gives the full variable domain: EAGVAQSPRYKIIEKRQSVAFWCNPISGHATLYWYQQILGQGPKLLIQFQNNGVVDDSQLPKDRFSAERLKGVDSTLKIQPAKLEDSAVYLCASSVRLAGVRNEQFFGPGTRLTVL.

The CDR3, as DNA: TGTGCCAGCAGCGCCCGGACTAGCGGGAGGGCCTTTTCCTGGTCCGATGAGCAGTTCTTC. Translated, it gives CASSARTSGRAFSWSDEQFF. The V and J genes are TRBV11-3 and TRBJ2-1; 15 nucleotides line up with TRBD2. V trimming: 5 bases; J trimming: 8 bases; junction bases outside the gene matches: 19. The CDR3 has 20 residues. The germline V gene has CDR1 SGHNT and CDR2 YENEEA.

This sequence joins TRBV9 and TRBJ2-1; tentatively, D is TRBD2 (6 bases). This CDR3 region has 16 residues. V dropped 4 bases and J dropped 4 bases, with 18 bases sitting between them. The germline V gene encodes CDR1 SGDLS and CDR2 YYNGEE. This chain's CDR3 is CASSYRWGEPYNEQFF. The CDR3 DNA is TGTGCCAGCAGCTATCGGTGGGGGGAGCCATACAATGAGCAGTTCTTC. The full variable domain, rest sourced from reference TRBV9 and TRBJ2-1, is DSGVTQTPKHLITATGQRVTLRCSPRSGDLSVYWYQQSLDQGLQFLIQYYNGEERAKGNILERFSAQQFPDLHSELNLSSLELGDSALYFCASSYRWGEPYNEQFFGPGTRLTVL.

This chain joins TRBV11-3 and TRBJ2-2; a possible D gene is TRBD2 (5 bases). V lost 5 bases, J lost 6 bases, and 16 bases lay in between. This CDR3 is built from 15 residues. Germline CDR1 is SGHNT and CDR2 is YENEEA. CDR3 nucleotides: TGTGCCAGCAGCATACTAGGCGTGTTGGCCGGGGAGCTGTTTTTT. It translates to CASSILGVLAGELFF. Full variable domain (missing parts from reference TRBV11-3 and TRBJ2-2): EAGVVQSPRYKIIEKKQPVAFWCNPISGHNTLYWYLQNLGQGPELLIRYENEEAVDDSQLPKDRFSAERLKGVDSTLKIQPAELGDSAVYLCASSILGVLAGELFFGEGSRLTVL.

A single count supports this clone. The genes are TRBV24-1 and TRBJ2-1; a weak D match, TRBD1 (5 bases). The CDR3 has 15 residues. Germline values: CDR1 KGHDR, CDR2 SFDVKD. The V end was cut by 3 bases, the J end by 1 base, with 9 bases between. The CDR3 DNA is TGTGCCACCAGTGATCCCCAGGGATCCTACAATGAGCAGTTCTTC. As protein: CATSDPQGSYNEQFF.

This rearrangement joins TRBV29-1 to TRBJ1-2; D not certain. The CDR3 contains 11 residues. With 3 bases removed from V and 9 bases from J, the gap between germline ends came to 11 bases. CDR1 is SQVTM, CDR2 ANQGSEA, per germline. In nucleotides, the CDR3 is TGCAGCGTTGATGCCGGGGAATGCTACACCTTC. It translates to CSVDAGECYTF.

The chain uses TRBV5-1 and TRBJ2-1; 10 positions match TRBD2. Germline V lookup: CDR1 SGHRS, CDR2 YFSETQ. The V gene end was trimmed by 9 bases and the J gene end by 0 bases; junction bases not matched to a gene: 3. The CDR3 contains 14 residues. CDR3 coding DNA: TGCGCCACCGCTAGCGGGAGCTCCTACAATGAGCAGTTCTTC. Protein: CATASGSSYNEQFF.

The genes are TRBV5-6 and TRBJ1-3, with 7 bases that match TRBD1. J was trimmed by 1 base and V by 3 bases; bases with no gene match: 4. Germline V gives CDR1 SGHDT, CDR2 YYEEEE. CDR3 length equals 15 residues. The CDR3 region has the DNA TGTGCCAGCAGCTATCAGACAGGGTCTGGAAACACCATATATTTT. This encodes CASSYQTGSGNTIYF.

The rearrangement joins TRBV24-1 to TRBJ2-4; possibly TRBD1 for D (6 bases). The CDR3 is made up of 17 amino acids. V lost 12 bases to trimming and J lost 0 bases, with 23 bases between them. From germline, CDR1 is KGHDR and CDR2 SFDVKD. The CDR3 DNA sequence: TGTGCCTCCAAGGGGGTGTATAACACTCTAGCCAAAAACATTCAGTACTTC. Amino acids: CASKGVYNTLAKNIQYF.

The chain employs TRBV29-1 and TRBJ1-1; D may be TRBD1 (6 bases). This CDR3 has 14 residues. Trimming took 7 bases from V and 1 from J, leaving 16 bases between them. Germline CDR1 and CDR2: SQVTM and ANQGSEA. CDR3 bases: TGCAGCGCAGGGCCGGGGGGGGCGAACACTGAAGCTTTCTTT. It is translated as CSAGPGGANTEAFF.

The CDR3 loop reads CATSDPRGGLAGEQYF. CDR3 in DNA: TGTGCCACCAGTGACCCCCGAGGAGGACTAGCGGGCGAGCAGTACTTC. The V call is TRBV24-1, the J call TRBJ2-7; 11 bases agree with TRBD2. The CDR3 extends over 16 amino acids. The V gene end was trimmed by 4 bases and the J gene end by 6 bases; junction bases not matched to a gene: 10. In germline, CDR1 is KGHDR, CDR2 SFDVKD.

The chain combines TRBV14 with TRBJ2-6; 9 bases agree with TRBD1. Germline CDR1 and CDR2: SGHDN and FVKESK. The CDR3 is 17 residues long. V dropped 4 bases and J dropped 5; count of bases not matched to a gene: 9. For the CDR3, the DNA is TGTGCCAGCAGCCCCGGGACAGGGTTTTTTAGGGCCAACGTCCTGACTTTC. Translation gives CASSPGTGFFRANVLTF.

This rearrangement joins TRBV4-1 to TRBJ1-2, with 10 bases lining up with TRBD1. The length of the CDR3 is 14 residues. Unmatched junction bases numbered 3, after V lost 2 bases and J lost 6 bases. Germline CDR1 reads MGHRA; CDR2 reads YSYEKL. The CDR3 sequence: CASSQTTGGDGYTF. The CDR3 nucleotides read TGCGCCAGCAGCCAAACGACAGGGGGCGATGGCTACACCTTC.

The J gene is TRBJ1-1, the V gene TRBV19, with 8 nucleotides matching TRBD1. V dropped 5 bases and J dropped 1; count of bases not matched to a gene: 3. Germline V CDR1 and CDR2: LNHDA, SQIVND (reference sequence). The length of the CDR3 is 14 residues. The CDR3 sequence is CASSPGQGNTEAFF. The CDR3 bases are TGTGCCAGTAGTCCCGGACAGGGGAACACTGAAGCTTTCTTT. The full variable domain, rest sourced from reference TRBV19 and TRBJ1-1, is DGGITQSPKYLFRKEGQNVTLSCEQNLNHDAMYWYRQDPGQGLRLIYYSQIVNDFQKGDIAEGYSVSREKKESFPLTVTSAQKNPTAFYLCASSPGQGNTEAFFGQGTRLTVV.